Listed here are 25 T cell receptor beta chains from one sample, sequenced in a study of CD8+CD57+ T cells in acquired aplastic anemia. Sequencing was done on patients that had shown CD8+CD57+ cell expansion by flow cytometry. Profiling that covered TCR beta VDJ and CDR3 relied on genomic DNA as its template. TCRdb passed the reads through MiXCR, listing each CDR3 protein once. The sample yields some 180,000 distinct CDR3 sequences, more than 60% seen once. Sequenced material: sorted CD4+, CD8+, or CD8+CD57+ T cells (not recorded which) from PBMCs. The receptor set was obtained from a human donor with aplastic anemia.

The J gene is TRBJ2-5, the V gene TRBV7-8; D uncertain. Germline assignment: CDR1 SGHVS and CDR2 FQNEAQ. The V end lost 5 bases, the J end lost 4 bases, and 5 bases lay between the germline ends. This CDR3 is 11 amino acids long. This chain's CDR3 is CASSALETQYF. The CDR3 nucleotides are TGTGCCAGCAGCGCACTAGAGACCCAGTACTTC.

The chain is built from TRBV9 and TRBJ1-2, with TRBD1 matching over 7 bases. This CDR3 region has 17 residues. The V gene end was trimmed by 3 bases and the J gene end by 2 bases; junction bases not matched to a gene: 13. CDR1 and CDR2 from the germline V gene are SGDLS and YYNGEE. This CDR3 is CASSGQTLDRANYGYTF. For the CDR3, the DNA is TGTGCCAGCAGCGGACAGACCCTCGACAGGGCGAACTATGGCTACACCTTC.

The chain joins TRBV14 to TRBJ2-7; 7 nucleotides align to TRBD2. Germline V gene data show CDR1 as SGHDN and CDR2 as FVKESK. V gave up 7 bases and J gave up 1 base; unmatched junction bases: 10. The CDR3 totals 15 residues. The DNA of the CDR3 is TGTGCCAGCACGACGTGGACTAGAGTATCCTACGAGCAGTACTTC. Translation gives CASTTWTRVSYEQYF.

The V gene is TRBV9, the J gene TRBJ1-1; D is undetermined. The V gene's germline CDR1 is SGDLS and CDR2 YYNGEE. V was pared by 0 bases and J by 1 base, with 7 bases between. This CDR3 is 14 amino acids long. The CDR3 DNA reads TGTGCCAGCAGCGTAGAGTCAGAGAACACTGAAGCTTTCTTT. As protein: CASSVESENTEAFF.

The rearrangement uses TRBV6-5 and TRBJ1-1, with D uncertain. The CDR3 has 12 residues. Trimming pared 0 bases from V and 1 base from J, leaving 0 bases between. CDR1 is MNHEY and CDR2 is SVGAGI in the germline V gene. CDR3 residues: CASSYSNTEAFF. The DNA of the CDR3 is TGTGCCAGCAGTTACTCGAACACTGAAGCTTTCTTT.

This clonotype was counted many times. The V call is TRBV7-9, the J call TRBJ2-1; 8 positions match TRBD1. V lost 5 bases, J lost 8 bases, and 2 bases stayed unmatched. Germline loops: CDR1 SEHNR, CDR2 FQNEAQ (reference sequence). The CDR3 loop spans 12 amino acids. The chain's CDR3 is CASSKTGDEQFF. The CDR3, as DNA: TGTGCCAGCAGCAAGACAGGGGATGAGCAGTTCTTC.

This clonotype appeared once. A read error may produce the germline difference seen at one junction end. The chain couples TRBV2 to TRBJ2-7, with D unclear. Germline CDR1 and CDR2: SNHLY and FYNNEI. CDR3 length: 14 residues. CDR3 nucleotides: TGTGCCAGCGCCTACCAGGTAGGCCCCTACGAGCAGTACTTT. Residues: CASAYQVGPYEQYF.

This clonotype was seen a few times. J is TRBJ2-6 and V is TRBV25-1; a weak D match, TRBD2 (6 bases). CDR1 MGHDK and CDR2 SYGVNS come from the germline V gene. This CDR3 is 17 amino acids long. V dropped 2 bases and J dropped 3 bases, with 14 bases sitting between them. The CDR3 reads CASSEVGGEFGANVLTF. The CDR3 DNA sequence: TGTGCCAGCAGTGAAGTTGGAGGGGAGTTTGGGGCCAACGTCCTGACTTTC.

The CDR3 reads CSAKESAVRQYF. The CDR3 nucleotides are TGCAGTGCTAAGGAGTCTGCGGTGAGGCAGTACTTC. The chain couples TRBV20-1 to TRBJ2-7; no reliable D call. The CDR3 consists of 12 residues. V lost 4 bases and J lost 9, with 16 bases in between. CDR1 and CDR2 from the germline V gene are DFQATT and SNEGSKA (reference sequence).

CDR3 DNA sequence: TGTGCCAGCAGCTTATATGGGGACTCACAAGAGACCCAGTACTTC. Amino acid sequence: CASSLYGDSQETQYF. The chain links TRBV7-9 to TRBJ2-5; D perhaps matches TRBD2 (6 bases). V was trimmed by 2 bases and J by 2 bases, leaving 12 bases between them. This CDR3 is built from 15 residues. CDR1 is SEHNR and CDR2 is FQNEAQ in the germline V gene (reference sequence).

The V gene is TRBV10-3, the J gene TRBJ1-1; 8 bases line up with TRBD1. J was trimmed by 4 bases and V by 4 bases; bases with no gene match: 8. The CDR3 contains 15 residues. The germline gives CDR1 ENHRY, CDR2 SYGVKD. CDR3 sequence (DNA): TGTGCCATCAGTGGGGGACAGGTCACGGGCACTGAAGCTTTCTTT. Translation: CAISGGQVTGTEAFF.

CDR3: CASSTPGLAGGSNPYEQYF. The CDR3 nucleotides read TGTGCCAGTAGTACACCGGGACTAGCGGGAGGGAGTAACCCCTACGAGCAGTACTTC. This sequence joins TRBV19 and TRBJ2-7; 16 bases line up with TRBD2. J lost 2 bases, V lost 4 bases, and 11 bases had no gene match. The CDR3 is 19 residues long. Germline CDR1 and CDR2: LNHDA and SQIVND (reference sequence).

The chain carries TRBV7-3 and TRBJ2-7; D is unresolved. Germline loops: CDR1 SGHTA, CDR2 FQGTGA. V dropped 2 bases and J dropped 5 bases, with 10 bases sitting between them. The CDR3 spans 13 residues. The CDR3 bases are TGTGCCAGCAGCTTACTGGTTCGGCACGAGCAGTACTTC. Residues: CASSLLVRHEQYF.

Many counts were recorded for this clonotype. V and J are TRBV19 and TRBJ2-7; tentatively, D is TRBD1 (5 bases). Looked up from germline, CDR1 is LNHDA and CDR2 is SQIVND (reference sequence). The CDR3 is 13 residues long. The V and J ends lost 2 bases and 4 bases respectively, with 9 bases between them. CDR3 region: CASSITTDYEQYF. CDR3 coding DNA: TGTGCCAGTAGTATAACGACAGATTACGAGCAGTACTTC.

This chain joins TRBV12-5 and TRBJ1-2, with D unclear. From germline, CDR1 is LGHNT and CDR2 FRNRAP. V was pared by 2 bases and J by 9 bases, with 1 base between. This CDR3 has 9 amino acids. This CDR3 reads CASGLCYTF. CDR3 DNA sequence: TGTGCTAGTGGTTTGTGCTACACCTTC.

This clonotype was detected many times. The chain uses TRBV9 and TRBJ2-1; D uncertain. CDR1 and CDR2 (germline): SGDLS, YYNGEE. The CDR3 sequence is 14 residues long. V shed 1 base and J shed 9 bases, with 14 bases lying between them. The CDR3 loop reads CASSVLGGEFEQFF. Here the CDR3 DNA reads TGTGCCAGCAGCGTACTGGGTGGAGAATTTGAGCAGTTCTTC.

This clonotype was counted ten times or more. This chain uses TRBV19 with TRBJ1-5; 7 bases are a match to TRBD1. The CDR3 has 14 residues. The germline CDR1 and CDR2 sequences are LNHDA and SQIVND (reference sequence). V dropped 6 bases and J dropped 6; count of bases not matched to a gene: 8. DNA of the CDR3: TGTGCCAGTAGGTTGGACAGGCTGAGTCAGCCCCAGCATTTT. Its protein is CASRLDRLSQPQHF.

This chain joins TRBV2 and TRBJ2-7; TRBD1 might be the D (6 bases). Trimming cost V 2 bases and J 2 bases, with 10 bases left between them. The germline gives CDR1 SNHLY, CDR2 FYNNEI. CDR3 length: 14 amino acids. The DNA for the CDR3 is TGTGCCAGCAGTGAACAGGACAGCACCTACGAGCAGTACTTC. It codes for CASSEQDSTYEQYF.

The rearrangement uses TRBV7-2 and TRBJ1-2; 10 nucleotides align to TRBD1. This CDR3 is built from 14 residues. Germline V gene lookup returns CDR1 SGHTA and CDR2 FQGNSA. The V and J ends lost 6 bases and 4 bases, in that order; junction bases with no gene match: 5. The CDR3 is CASRTTGGVYGYTF. The CDR3 DNA reads TGTGCCAGCAGAACGACAGGGGGCGTCTATGGCTACACCTTC.

This chain joins TRBV10-3 and TRBJ1-6, with 7 bases fitting TRBD1. The CDR3 covers 13 residues. The V segment lost 9 bases and the J segment 9 bases; nucleotides outside the gene matches: 8. Germline V lookup: CDR1 ENHRY, CDR2 SYGVKD. The CDR3 DNA follows: TGTGCCATAAGAGACAGGGAGAGTTCACCCCTCCACTTT. Translated: CAIRDRESSPLHF.

The chain links TRBV10-3 to TRBJ1-2; D is undetermined. This CDR3 has 12 amino acids. V was shortened by 10 bases and J by 0 bases, with 9 bases between the two germline ends. CDR1 is ENHRY, CDR2 SYGVKD, per germline. CDR3 region: CASSNPNYGYTF. CDR3 in DNA: TGTGCCAGCAGCAACCCTAACTATGGCTACACCTTC.

For the CDR3, the DNA is TGCAGCGTTGCGCAGGTTTGGTCCGAGCAGTACTTC. Translation: CSVAQVWSEQYF. The chain joins TRBV29-1 to TRBJ2-7; no clear D gene. The CDR3 length is 12 residues. Trimming stripped 4 bases from V and 6 bases from J, with 13 bases between. Germline values: CDR1 SQVTM, CDR2 ANQGSEA.

The rearrangement links TRBV10-3 to TRBJ2-7; TRBD1 or TRBD2 may be the D gene (5 bases each). CDR1 and CDR2 from the germline V gene are ENHRY and SYGVKD. This CDR3 region has 16 residues. Trimming shortened V by 2 bases and J by 2 bases, and 16 bases separated the two germline ends. CDR3 residues: CAISEMWGNPPYEQYF. The DNA of the CDR3 is TGTGCCATCAGTGAGATGTGGGGGAATCCCCCCTACGAGCAGTACTTC.

J is TRBJ2-5 and V is TRBV19, with 7 bases lining up with TRBD2. Losses at the gene ends were 4 bases for V and 5 bases for J; bases not matched to a gene: 7. The germline gives CDR1 LNHDA, CDR2 SQIVND (reference sequence). The CDR3 is made up of 14 amino acids. CDR3 residues: CASSSGGGQETQYF. The DNA for the CDR3 is TGTGCCAGTAGTAGCGGGGGAGGTCAGGAGACCCAGTACTTC.

This clonotype was counted ten times or more. The chain carries TRBV27 and TRBJ1-6; TRBD1 matches at 9 bases. The CDR3 runs 14 residues. V lost 8 bases, J lost 7 bases, and 6 bases stayed unmatched. Germline V CDR1 and CDR2: MNHEY, SMNVEV (reference sequence). Here the CDR3 DNA reads TGTGCCAGCCGCGGGGACAGGGAAAATTCACCCCTCCACTTT. As protein: CASRGDRENSPLHF.